The clone carrying this T cell receptor beta chain was seen a few times. These data come from a study of blood T cell repertoires in COVID-19. Trimming took 0 bases from V and 1 from J; bases not matched to a gene: 4. The CDR3 has 15 amino acids. Germline V CDR1 and CDR2: SGHNT, YYREEE (reference sequence). Authors' processing steps: Estimation of nucleated cell counts was performed using reference gene primer amplification. Here immunoSEQ multiplex PCR was the method, and the copy in TCRdb shows in-frame clones only, minus some. D and trimming come from the DNA, and the V and J calls and clone size come from that table. The sample lists about 140,000 clones; roughly four fifths were seen once.

The sequencing input was peripheral blood. The TCR originated in a human donor in a cohort sampled during active COVID-19. This chain uses TRBV5-4 with TRBJ2-7, with TRBD2 matching over 7 bases. In nucleotides, the CDR3 is TGTGCCAGCAGCTTGGTGGGCGGGGGATCCTACGAGCAGTACTTC. It translates to CASSLVGGGSYEQYF.